This T cell receptor (beta chain) came from a study of early T cells in non-severe SARS-CoV-2 infection. Study background: RNA in bulk from unsorted whole blood was sequenced, and chains were unpaired. Study-wide results and caveats: Matching with VDJdb favored anti-spike CD8 responses (missing private and CD4 specificities).

CDR3 length: 15 residues. J gave up 2 bases and V 2 bases, and 3 bases lay outside the gene matches. The germline V gene encodes CDR1 KGHDR and CDR2 SFDVKD. This clonotype was seen more than once but under ten times. The target antigen is unknown. Individual cDNA molecules received unique molecular identifiers during library preparation. Using its own MiXCR run on the 5' RACE reads, TCRdb lists one record per CDR3 protein. The sample has tens of thousands of distinct CDR3 sequences, roughly 6.1% seen once. The TCR was taken from an adult who was a healthcare worker with PCR-confirmed SARS-CoV-2 infection or an uninfected control (not recorded which). The chain recombines TRBV24-1 with TRBJ2-7; the match to TRBD2 covers 9 bases. Sequencing was performed on whole blood, taken at baseline. CDR3 coding DNA: TGTGCCACCAGTGATTCTAGCGGGACTACCTACGAGCAGTACTTC. This gives the protein CATSDSSGTTYEQYF.